This TCR beta chain derives from a study of metastatic and nonmetastatic thyroid tumors. About the study: Repertoire comparisons spanned blood and tumor or nodule tissue from malignant and benign thyroid patients. General study points: For both blood and tumor, malignant thyroid tumors reportedly showed significantly higher TCR beta diversity than benign nodules did.

All patients reached thyroid surgery having received no treatment beforehand. Per the study methods: To classify distant metastasis in papillary thyroid cancer, a model was built from CDR3 differences across clinicopathological groups. TCRdb re-processed the PCR reads through MiXCR. The authors' filters were not applied to this entry. This sample has tens of thousands of clones, with roughly 27% found just once. V was shortened by 4 bases and J by 2 bases, with 15 bases between the two germline ends. Germline CDR1 is GTSNPN and CDR2 is SVGIG (reference sequence). The length of the CDR3 is 14 residues. For this clone: Its antigen is as yet unknown.

The chain recombines TRBV30 with TRBJ2-7, with D possibly matching TRBD2 (6 bases). Sequenced: blood. This TCR came from a female donor with papillary thyroid cancer or a benign thyroid nodule (not recorded which). Some clones in this sample may be carry-over from other donors' samples. As DNA, the CDR3 is TGTGCCTGGAAAGGCGGGACGACGACCTACGAGCAGTACTTC. Translating gives CAWKGGTTTYEQYF.